The 20 T cell receptor beta chains listed next were all sequenced from one sample in a study of CD8 T cell repertoires and HIV-1 epitope variants. These receptors' targets are unknown. TCRdb's table, derived via immunoSEQ multiplex PCR, lists solely in-frame clones and lacks some. The sample holds roughly 4,100 clones, almost 65% seen once. The sample consisted of cultured CD8+ T cells derived from PBMCs. The receptors shown here come from a male donor with HIV.

The CDR3 protein is CASSEWGRASTDTQYF. The DNA of the CDR3 is TGTGCCAGCAGTGAATGGGGCAGGGCTTCCACAGATACGCAGTATTTT. V usage is TRBV25-1 and J usage is TRBJ2-3, with D possibly being TRBD1 (5 bases). CDR1 is MGHDK, CDR2 SYGVNS, per germline. This CDR3 contains 16 residues. V was clipped by 1 base and J by 2 bases, with 13 bases between them.

This clone has just a few counts. The rearrangement links TRBV28 to TRBJ2-7; D call uncertain. Germline values: CDR1 MDHEN, CDR2 SYDVKM. Between the trimmed V and J ends, which lost 5 bases and 4 bases, there was a span of 15 bases. The CDR3 loop spans 14 amino acids. The CDR3 loop is CASSPSGFGYEQYF. Here the CDR3 DNA reads TGTGCCAGCAGTCCATCAGGCTTCGGATACGAGCAGTACTTC. Filled out from reference TRBV28 and TRBJ2-7, the complete variable domain reads DVKVTQSSRYLVKRTGEKVFLECVQDMDHENMFWYRQDPGLGLRLIYFSYDVKMKEKGDIPEGYSVSREKKERFSLILESASTNQTSMYLCASSPSGFGYEQYFGPGTRLTVT.

The rearrangement uses TRBV19 and TRBJ1-2, with D uncertain. Trimming took off 1 base at V and 4 bases at J, with 7 bases between the two ends. Germline V gives CDR1 LNHDA, CDR2 SQIVND (reference sequence). CDR3 length: 13 amino acids. The CDR3 coding sequence is TGTGCCAGTAGTATAGGACCGCTCTATGGCTACACCTTC. Its protein is CASSIGPLYGYTF. The whole variable domain, remainder taken from reference TRBV19 and TRBJ1-2, is DGGITQSPKYLFRKEGQNVTLSCEQNLNHDAMYWYRQDPGQGLRLIYYSQIVNDFQKGDIAEGYSVSREKKESFPLTVTSAQKNPTAFYLCASSIGPLYGYTFGSGTRLTVV.

The chain couples TRBV27 to TRBJ1-4; tentative D call: TRBD1 (6 bases). Trimming stripped 5 bases from V and 6 bases from J, with 16 bases between. Per germline, CDR1 MNHEY and CDR2 SMNVEV (reference sequence). CDR3 size: 15 residues. CDR3 DNA sequence: TGTGCCAGCAGTCCTTGGACAGATGAGGATGAAAAACTGTTTTTT. Translated: CASSPWTDEDEKLFF.

The J gene is TRBJ2-7, the V gene TRBV4-2, with 7 bases identical to TRBD1. CDR1 and CDR2 from the germline V gene are LGHNA and YNFKEQ. The CDR3 is made up of 16 amino acids. The V segment lost 0 bases and the J segment 0 bases; nucleotides outside the gene matches: 5. The DNA of the CDR3 is TGTGCCAGCAGCCAAGAGGGACAGTACCCCTCCTACGAGCAGTACTTC. Translating gives CASSQEGQYPSYEQYF.

The chain carries TRBV5-1 and TRBJ2-7; possibly TRBD1 for D (6 bases). Trimming shortened V by 0 bases and J by 2 bases, and 12 bases separated the two germline ends. Germline assignment: CDR1 SGHRS and CDR2 YFSETQ. The CDR3 is 15 residues long. CDR3 region: CASSLEGHLTYEQYF. The CDR3 DNA sequence: TGCGCCAGCAGCTTGGAGGGACACCTCACCTACGAGCAGTACTTC.

This clone was seen a handful of times. The V call is TRBV4-1, the J call TRBJ2-7; 10 nucleotides align to TRBD2. Losses at the gene ends were 3 bases for V and 2 bases for J; bases not matched to a gene: 4. Germline V lookup: CDR1 MGHRA, CDR2 YSYEKL. The CDR3 is 15 amino acids. The CDR3 reads CASSHSLAGTYEQYF. The CDR3, as DNA: TGCGCCAGCAGCCATTCACTAGCGGGGACCTACGAGCAGTACTTC.

The chain uses TRBV6-1 and TRBJ2-1; D call uncertain. This CDR3 is 11 amino acids long. Trimming stripped 5 bases from V and 4 bases from J, with 3 bases between. Germline CDR1 MNHNS, CDR2 SASEGT. The CDR3 protein is CASSKYNEQFF. The CDR3, as DNA: TGTGCCAGCAGTAAATACAATGAGCAGTTCTTC.

V usage is TRBV5-4 and J usage is TRBJ2-2; D gene uncertain. Trimming took off 5 bases at V and 7 bases at J, with 9 bases between the two ends. The CDR3 is 12 residues long. Germline assignment: CDR1 SGHNT and CDR2 YYREEE (reference sequence). This chain's CDR3 is CASSNWSGELFF. CDR3 DNA sequence: TGTGCCAGCAGTAATTGGAGCGGGGAGCTGTTTTTT.

This chain connects TRBV7-8 to TRBJ2-1, with a weak D call TRBD2 (5 bases). Germline V gene sequence: CDR1 SGHVS, CDR2 FQNEAQ. The V and J ends lost 1 base and 4 bases respectively, with 11 bases between them. This CDR3 has 15 residues. The CDR3 DNA reads TGTGCCAGCAGCTTAGAGAGCGGTACTTACAATGAGCAGTTCTTC. This translates into CASSLESGTYNEQFF.

The chain carries TRBV11-2 and TRBJ2-6, with D perhaps TRBD1 (5 bases). CDR1 and CDR2 (germline): SGHAT, FQNNGV. The CDR3 totals 16 residues. Trimming took 1 base from V and 2 from J, leaving 9 bases between them. CDR3 nucleotide sequence: TGTGCCAGCAGCTTAGGCGCCAGGGCTGGGGCCAACGTCCTGACTTTC. It is translated as CASSLGARAGANVLTF.

This clone was recorded only once. This chain connects TRBV10-2 to TRBJ2-7; 7 positions agree with TRBD1. The CDR3 loop spans 15 amino acids. The germline CDR1 and CDR2 sequences are WSHSY and SAAADI. With V trimmed by 2 bases and J by 6 bases, 10 bases remained unmatched. The CDR3 DNA sequence: TGCGCCAGCAGTGAGGAGCACAGGGGAGTAGGCGAGCAGTACTTC. It specifies CASSEEHRGVGEQYF.

The rearrangement joins TRBV7-9 to TRBJ1-5; no definite D call. The CDR3 has 14 amino acids. Trimming shortened V by 3 bases and J by 3 bases, and 9 bases separated the two germline ends. CDR1 is SEHNR, CDR2 FQNEAQ, per germline (reference sequence). CDR3 residues: CASSFDTPNQPQHF. The CDR3 region has the DNA TGTGCCAGCAGCTTCGACACACCCAATCAGCCCCAGCATTTT.

The V and J genes are TRBV7-9 and TRBJ2-3; 7 positions match TRBD1. The V and J ends lost 3 bases and 1 base, in that order; junction bases with no gene match: 1. This CDR3 region has 14 residues. The germline V gene encodes CDR1 SEHNR and CDR2 FQNEAQ (reference sequence). The CDR3 reads CASSFTGGTDTQYF. CDR3 DNA: TGTGCCAGCAGCTTTACAGGGGGCACAGATACGCAGTATTTT. Using reference TRBV7-9 and TRBJ2-3 for the parts outside the CDR3, the full variable domain is DTGVSQNPRHKITKRGQNVTFRCDPISEHNRLYWYRQTLGQGPEFLTYFQNEAQLEKSRLLSDRFSAERPKGSFSTLEIQRTEQGDSAMYLCASSFTGGTDTQYFGPGTRLTVL.

This clone was picked up a small number of times. The chain carries TRBV4-3 and TRBJ2-1; D is unclear. The V gene lost 0 bases and the J gene lost 0 bases, with 9 bases spanning the gap. The CDR3 sequence is 16 residues long. CDR1 and CDR2 (germline): LGHNA, YSLEER. The CDR3 DNA follows: TGCGCCAGCAGCCAAGAAACCCAGAGCTCCTACAATGAGCAGTTCTTC. Its protein is CASSQETQSSYNEQFF.

In DNA, the CDR3 is TGTGCCAGCAGCTTCCGTGGACAGGGGGCGGGCAACGAGCAGTACTTC. Amino acid sequence: CASSFRGQGAGNEQYF. The gene calls are TRBV7-2 and TRBJ2-7; 11 bases fit TRBD1. Germline trimming cut 3 bases from V and 5 bases from J; bases unmatched to any gene: 9. The CDR3 spans 16 residues. Germline loops: CDR1 SGHTA, CDR2 FQGNSA.

V is TRBV25-1 and J is TRBJ1-4, with TRBD1 as a possible D gene (6 bases). The CDR3 length is 16 residues. CDR1 MGHDK and CDR2 SYGVNS come from the germline V gene. Between the trimmed V and J ends, which lost 1 base and 7 bases, there was a span of 16 bases. For the CDR3, the DNA is TGTGCCAGCAGTGAATTACTAGAGGGGGTAGGTGAAAAACTGTTTTTT. This translates into CASSELLEGVGEKLFF.

This clone was counted only a few times. V usage is TRBV30 and J usage is TRBJ1-2, with D uncertain. Germline values: CDR1 GTSNPN, CDR2 SVGIG (reference sequence). Trimming shortened V by 0 bases and J by 7 bases, and 9 bases separated the two germline ends. CDR3 length: 12 amino acids. In nucleotides, the CDR3 is TGTGCCTGGAGTGTAATGGATACTGGCTACACCTTC. It translates to CAWSVMDTGYTF. Filled out from reference TRBV30 and TRBJ1-2, the complete variable domain reads SQTIHQWPATLVQPVGSPLSLECTVEGTSNPNLYWYRQAAGRGLQLLFYSVGIGQISSEVPQNLSASRPQDRQFILSSKKLLLSDSGFYLCAWSVMDTGYTFGSGTRLTVV.

The chain employs TRBV7-8 and TRBJ2-5; D might be TRBD2 (5 bases). Gene TRBJ2-7 matches the end of the DNA better, so the J call may be wrong. This CDR3 comprises 16 residues. Germline V CDR1 and CDR2: SGHVS, FQNEAQ. CDR3 nucleotide sequence: TGTGCCAGCAGCTTCTCCCGAGAGGGTGGGTCCTACGAGCAGTACTTC. It translates to CASSFSREGGSYEQYF.

The chain combines TRBV18 with TRBJ1-1; the D is unclear. The CDR3 consists of 15 residues. CDR1 and CDR2 from the germline V gene are KGHSH and LQKENI. Trimming cost V 2 bases and J 4 bases, with 14 bases left between them. CDR3 sequence: CASSPFEEMSTEAFF. In DNA, the CDR3 is TGTGCCAGCTCACCATTTGAGGAGATGAGCACTGAAGCTTTCTTT.